The 9 T cell receptor beta chains reported below all come from one sample, sequenced in a study. MiXCR was run by TCRdb on the RT-PCR reads, yielding one entry per CDR3 protein. Of about 680,000 distinct CDR3 sequences in the sample, 14% were seen once. The sample consisted of memory CD4+ T cells from blood. The receptors derive from a female donor in good health, serving as a healthy control.

This clonotype was seen at least ten times. The chain links TRBV7-2 to TRBJ2-7, with 14 bases that match TRBD2. The CDR3 runs to 14 residues. The J segment lost 6 bases and the V segment lost 6 bases, leaving 4 bases of the junction unmatched. CDR1 and CDR2 from the germline V gene are SGHTA and FQGNSA. Here the CDR3 reads CASRRGLAGVEQYF. The CDR3 DNA is TGTGCCAGCAGACGGGGACTAGCGGGAGTCGAGCAGTACTTC. The complete variable domain, with remaining parts taken from reference TRBV7-2 and TRBJ2-7, reads GAGVSQSPSNKVTEKGKDVELRCDPISGHTALYWYRQSLGQGLEFLIYFQGNSAPDKSGLPSDRFSAERTGGSVSTLTIQRTQQEDSAVYLCASRRGLAGVEQYFGPGTRLTVT.

This clonotype was detected ten times or more. The DNA for the CDR3 is TGTGCCAGGGACAGGGGGCGCTTTTCACCCCTCCACTTT. Its protein is CARDRGRFSPLHF. V gene TRBV10-3 combines with J gene TRBJ1-6, with 12 bases lining up with TRBD1. Germline CDR1 ENHRY, CDR2 SYGVKD. The CDR3 is made up of 13 amino acids. V trimming: 10 bases; J trimming: 9 bases; junction bases outside the gene matches: 4.

The CDR3 here is CASSFEASERAFF. The CDR3 DNA sequence: TGTGCCAGCAGCTTTGAGGCATCCGAACGAGCTTTCTTT. The chain links TRBV11-2 to TRBJ1-1; D is undetermined. CDR1 is SGHAT and CDR2 is FQNNGV in the germline V gene. V was clipped by 3 bases and J by 10 bases, with 15 bases between them. The CDR3 contains 13 residues.

This clonotype appeared once. This chain connects TRBV20-1 to TRBJ2-3, with 7 bases aligning to TRBD2. There are 14 residues in the CDR3. V was clipped by 5 bases and J by 2 bases; unmatched bases: 7. Germline V CDR1 and CDR2: DFQATT, SNEGSKA (reference sequence). The CDR3 nucleotides read TGCAGTGCTCCGACGGGACTATACACAGATACGCAGTATTTT. Translating gives CSAPTGLYTDTQYF.

The chain employs TRBV7-2 and TRBJ1-1; no firm D call. There are 15 residues in the CDR3. From germline, CDR1 is SGHTA and CDR2 FQGNSA. Trimming pared 5 bases from V and 6 bases from J, leaving 19 bases between. The CDR3 nucleotides are TGTGCCAGCAGCCCCCAGGCCGGGGTAACCCCTGAAGCTTTCTTT. The encoded protein is CASSPQAGVTPEAFF.

The J gene is TRBJ1-6, the V gene TRBV10-3, with 10 bases that match TRBD1. Trimming took 8 bases from V and 10 from J; bases not matched to a gene: 14. The CDR3 length is 16 residues. CDR1 and CDR2 from the germline V gene are ENHRY and SYGVKD. The CDR3 sequence is CAIPDTGTGVDSPLHF. The CDR3, as DNA: TGTGCCATCCCCGACACCGGGACAGGGGTAGACTCACCCCTCCACTTT.

This clonotype was seen only a few times. The CDR3: CASSGQVNEKLFF. Written as DNA, the CDR3 is TGTGCCAGCTCGGGACAGGTCAATGAAAAACTGTTTTTT. J is TRBJ1-4 and V is TRBV5-6; 8 bases agree with TRBD1. Germline trimming cut 7 bases from V and 5 bases from J; bases unmatched to any gene: 4. The CDR3 is 13 residues long. Germline V CDR1 and CDR2: SGHDT, YYEEEE. Filled out from reference TRBV5-6 and TRBJ1-4, the complete variable domain reads DAGVTQSPTHLIKTRGQQVTLRCSPKSGHDTVSWYQQALGQGPQFIFQYYEEEERQRGNFPDRFSGHQFPNYSSELNVNALLLGDSALYLCASSGQVNEKLFFGSGTQLSVL.

Only a few counts were recorded for this clonotype. The V and J genes are TRBV20-1 and TRBJ2-7; D could derive from TRBD1 or TRBD2 (5 bases each). The CDR3 consists of 11 residues. V dropped 5 bases and J dropped 7 bases, with 12 bases sitting between them. CDR1 is DFQATT and CDR2 is SNEGSKA in the germline V gene (reference sequence). CDR3 residues: CSAWDGGEQYF. For the CDR3, the DNA is TGCAGTGCTTGGGACGGCGGTGAGCAGTACTTC.

The chain combines TRBV12-3 or TRBV12-4 with TRBJ1-1; TRBD1 is a possible D gene (6 bases). The CDR3 runs to 11 residues. V was clipped by 6 bases and J by 7 bases, with 9 bases between them. In DNA form, the CDR3 reads TGTGCCAGCAGAACACAGGGTGAAGCTTTCTTT. Protein product: CASRTQGEAFF.